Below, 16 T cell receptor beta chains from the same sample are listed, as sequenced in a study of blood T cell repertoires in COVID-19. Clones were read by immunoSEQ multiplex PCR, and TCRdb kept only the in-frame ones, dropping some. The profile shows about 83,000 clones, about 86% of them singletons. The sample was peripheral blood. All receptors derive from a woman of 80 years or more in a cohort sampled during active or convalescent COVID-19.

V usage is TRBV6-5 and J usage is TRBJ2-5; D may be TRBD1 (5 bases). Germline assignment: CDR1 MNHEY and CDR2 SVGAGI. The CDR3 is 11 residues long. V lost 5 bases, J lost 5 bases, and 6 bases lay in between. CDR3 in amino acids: CASSPGETQYF. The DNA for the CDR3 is TGTGCCAGCAGTCCAGGGGAGACCCAGTACTTC.

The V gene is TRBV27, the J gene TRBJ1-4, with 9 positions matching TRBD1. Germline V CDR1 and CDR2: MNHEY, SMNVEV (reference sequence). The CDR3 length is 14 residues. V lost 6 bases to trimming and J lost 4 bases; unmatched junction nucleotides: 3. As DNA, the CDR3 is TGTGCCAGCAGGCGACAGGGGGGTAATGAAAAACTGTTTTTT. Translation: CASRRQGGNEKLFF.

CDR3 bases: TGTGCCAGCAGCCTAGGCCAGCAGGGGCATGGCTACACCTTC. Translation gives CASSLGQQGHGYTF. The chain employs TRBV5-6 and TRBJ1-2, with D possibly matching TRBD1 (6 bases). Germline CDR1 and CDR2: SGHDT and YYEEEE. The ends were cut back, 4 bases at V and 6 bases at J, with 16 bases in the middle. The length of the CDR3 is 14 residues.

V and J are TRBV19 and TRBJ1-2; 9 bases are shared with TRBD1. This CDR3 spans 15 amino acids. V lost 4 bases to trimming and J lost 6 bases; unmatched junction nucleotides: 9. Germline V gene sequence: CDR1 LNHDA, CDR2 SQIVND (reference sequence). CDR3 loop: CASSREGQGKDGYTF. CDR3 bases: TGTGCCAGTAGTAGGGAAGGACAGGGGAAAGATGGCTACACCTTC.

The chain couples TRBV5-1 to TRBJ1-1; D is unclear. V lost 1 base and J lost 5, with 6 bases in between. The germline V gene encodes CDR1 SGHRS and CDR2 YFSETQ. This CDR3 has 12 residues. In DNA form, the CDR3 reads TGCGCCAGCAGCTTGAGGAGAACTGAAGCTTTCTTT. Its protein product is CASSLRRTEAFF.

The CDR3 is CASSPPLTASGSMTGELFF. The DNA for the CDR3 is TGTGCCAGCTCACCACCCCTCACAGCTAGCGGGAGTATGACCGGGGAGCTGTTTTTT. The gene calls are TRBV18 and TRBJ2-2, with 10 bases identical to TRBD2. V shed 0 bases, J shed 5 bases, and the junction held 12 bases outside the gene matches. This CDR3 has 19 amino acids. Germline V CDR1 and CDR2: KGHSH, LQKENI.

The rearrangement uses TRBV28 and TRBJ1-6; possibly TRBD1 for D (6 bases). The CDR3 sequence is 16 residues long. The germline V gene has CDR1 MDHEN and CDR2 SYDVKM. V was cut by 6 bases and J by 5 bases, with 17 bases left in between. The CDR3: CASSTPRTADNSPLHF. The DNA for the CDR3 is TGTGCCAGCAGCACCCCTCGGACAGCCGATAATTCACCCCTCCACTTT.

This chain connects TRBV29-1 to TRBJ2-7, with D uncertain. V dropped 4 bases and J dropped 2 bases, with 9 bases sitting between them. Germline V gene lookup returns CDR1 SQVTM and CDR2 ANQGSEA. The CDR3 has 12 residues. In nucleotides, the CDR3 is TGCAGCGTTGTGGCAGTGACCTACGAGCAGTACTTC. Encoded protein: CSVVAVTYEQYF.

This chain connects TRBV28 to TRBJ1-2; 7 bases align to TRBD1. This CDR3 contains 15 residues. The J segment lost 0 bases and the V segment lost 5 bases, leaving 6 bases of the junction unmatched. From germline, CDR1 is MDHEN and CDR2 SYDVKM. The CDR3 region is CASSKDRRSNYGYTF. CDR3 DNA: TGTGCCAGCAGTAAGGACAGGCGGTCTAACTATGGCTACACCTTC.

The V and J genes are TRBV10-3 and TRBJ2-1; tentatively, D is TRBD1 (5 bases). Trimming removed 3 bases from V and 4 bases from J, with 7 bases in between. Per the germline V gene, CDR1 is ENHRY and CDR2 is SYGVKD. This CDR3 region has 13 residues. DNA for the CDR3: TGTGCCATCAGTGACAGGGTTTACAATGAGCAGTTCTTC. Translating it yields CAISDRVYNEQFF.

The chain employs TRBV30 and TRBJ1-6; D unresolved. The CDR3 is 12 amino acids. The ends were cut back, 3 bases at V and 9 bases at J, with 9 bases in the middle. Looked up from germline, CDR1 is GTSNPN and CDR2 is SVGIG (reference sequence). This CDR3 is CAWSPGTSPLHF. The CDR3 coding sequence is TGTGCCTGGAGCCCGGGAACTTCACCCCTCCACTTT.

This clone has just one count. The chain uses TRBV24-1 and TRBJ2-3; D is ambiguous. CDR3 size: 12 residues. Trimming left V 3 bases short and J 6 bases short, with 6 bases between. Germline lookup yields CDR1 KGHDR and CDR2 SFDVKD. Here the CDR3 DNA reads TGTGCCACCAGTGATGAGTTGGATACGCAGTATTTT. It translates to CATSDELDTQYF.

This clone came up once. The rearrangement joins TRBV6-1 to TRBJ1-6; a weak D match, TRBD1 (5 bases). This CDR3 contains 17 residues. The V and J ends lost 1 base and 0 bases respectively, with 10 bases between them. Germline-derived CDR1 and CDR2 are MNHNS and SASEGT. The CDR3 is CASSEVGGSSYNSPLHF. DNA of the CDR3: TGTGCCAGCAGTGAAGTTGGGGGGAGCTCCTATAATTCACCCCTCCACTTT.

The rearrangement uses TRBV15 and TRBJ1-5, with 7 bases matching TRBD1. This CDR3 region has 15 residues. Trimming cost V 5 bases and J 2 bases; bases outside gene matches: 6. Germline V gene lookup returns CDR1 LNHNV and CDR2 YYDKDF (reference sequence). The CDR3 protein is CATSPPDRGNQPQHF. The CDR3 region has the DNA TGTGCCACCAGCCCTCCAGACAGGGGCAATCAGCCCCAGCATTTT.

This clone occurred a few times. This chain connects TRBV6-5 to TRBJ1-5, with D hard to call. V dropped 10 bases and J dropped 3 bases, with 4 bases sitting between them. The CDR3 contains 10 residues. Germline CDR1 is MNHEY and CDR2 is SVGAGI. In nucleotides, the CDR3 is TGTGCCATCCACAATCAGCCCCAGCATTTT. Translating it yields CAIHNQPQHF.

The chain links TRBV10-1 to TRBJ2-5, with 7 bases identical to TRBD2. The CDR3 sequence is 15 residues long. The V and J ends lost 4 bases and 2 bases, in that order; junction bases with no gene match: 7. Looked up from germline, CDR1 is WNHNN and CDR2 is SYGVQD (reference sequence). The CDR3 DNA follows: TGCGCCAGCAGTGCGTCTAGCGGAGGGCAAGAGACCCAGTACTTC. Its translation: CASSASSGGQETQYF.